The T cell receptor (beta chain) described here comes from a study of cytomegalovirus exposure and HLA in healthy donors (dated by TCRdb to between 2016 and 2019). With regard to the full study: An earlier analysis of under 600 of the donors reported about 250 Gb of sequence data and roughly 100 million unique TCR beta sequences from some 180 million T cells. Genome-wide SNP genotypes for about 55% of the 666 donors were used in a later genetic analysis, which treated that subset as a discovery cohort. Donor age, sex, ethnicity and CMV serostatus were compiled together with the repertoire data. Every repertoire in the discovery cohort had been generated on one and the same sequencing platform. On average, around 230,000 unique TCR beta nucleotide sequences were sequenced per donor among a few hundred genotyped donors of the cohort, with roughly a sixth of those sequences being non-productive. An earlier analysis of around 540 of the donors applied high-throughput TCR beta sequencing to assess whether each TCR beta V gene segment acted as functional or pseudogenic. An early release that covered some 630 HLA-typed donors contained 250 to 350 gigabases of sequencing data and some 87 million unique TCR sequences. The number of typed donors differed by locus: about 629-630 for A, B, C, DRB1 and DQB1; 500 to 550 for DQA1; around 580 for DPA1; and about 450 for DPB1. The study combined high-throughput TCR immunosequencing, statistical association of individual TCRs with disease status, and machine learning to predict cytomegalovirus infection status. About five DR-DQ haplotypes were handled as single units for association and clustering because linkage in the cohort was strong. HLA typing covered class I and class II loci at four-digit resolution. Rather than using new phenotypic data, the later analysis identified candidate immune exposures from TCR beta sequences and from how often those sequences occurred across donors. Along with the approximately 670-subject first cohort, a separate validation cohort of over 90 different subjects was used. In a later analysis, previously published TCR beta repertoires from some 640 donors were re-analyzed and high-resolution HLA genotyping was added so that TCR occurrence patterns could be studied. Of the roughly 410 genotyped donors, roughly 76% were placed in the genetic ancestry cluster associated with self-reported Caucasian donors. The study used immunosequencing to profile the T cell repertoires of more than 650 subjects and linked those repertoires to cytomegalovirus serostatus. The study aimed to test whether cataloging public T cell receptors could reveal signatures of past pathogen exposure. On the study overall, not on this receptor specifically: Because the 87-base-pair reads could not distinguish some IMGT-functional V segments, including TRBV6-2 and TRBV6-3, those segments were excluded. Correlated functional status among segregating V segments might be attributable to linkage disequilibrium, but an unknown experimental factor could not be ruled out. Across donors, most TCR sequences were observed very rarely, whereas some public TCRs were present in many individuals. The sequencing pipeline was judged likely to have produced a cluster of highly shared sequence variants as a technical artifact. An association between a missense DCLRE1C variant and V-gene and J-gene trimming of TCR beta chains was found in a later genetic analysis and replicated in an independent cohort. In this cohort, only TCR beta chains were sequenced, and detectable features were limited by the absence of alpha or paired-chain data. Compared with the roughly 700-donor mean, donors in an Asian-associated ancestry cluster had fewer N-insertions in productive TCRs, according to a later genetic analysis. Strong co-occurrence of HLA alleles, especially DR and DQ, made assigning TCR associations to individual alleles difficult. Several of the top co-occurrence clusters appeared to be linked to parvovirus B19, influenza, CMV and Epstein-Barr virus, according to a later analysis. Because HLA typing was unavailable for some donors at each locus, only the typed subset was used in association tests. The authors suggested that the approach could potentially be extended to other disease states and immunological phenotypes. In both the original and validation cohorts, the classifier was reported to diagnose cytomegalovirus status with high specificity and sensitivity. About 15 rarely observed V segments, including chromosome 9 orphons, were excluded from the earlier analysis of just under 600 of the donors because counts were too low. According to a later analysis, TCR association rates differed among HLA loci, with DRB1 alleles showing the most associated TCRs and HLA-C alleles showing the fewest. Most CMV-associated TCR beta chains appeared to be HLA-restricted in a later analysis, and the HLA associations seemed to be driven largely by CMV exposure. At a false discovery rate of 0.05, a later analysis linked under 20,000 TCR beta sequences to specific HLA alleles. In the study, approximately 150 TCR beta chains were listed as associated with cytomegalovirus. Presence/absence analyses assumed roughly uniform sequencing depth across donors, an assumption that may not hold. Broadly in line with IMGT annotations, most TCR beta V segments showed up in productive rearrangements about 87% or about 30% of the time in an earlier analysis of several hundred of the donors. In vitro tests confirmed that a few of the cytomegalovirus-associated TCR beta chains recognize cytomegalovirus antigens. In a later analysis, HLA-associated TCR beta chains showed more clonal expansion and lower generation probabilities than non-associated chains that were equally common. The only immune exposure information available for the cohort was CMV serostatus. A further reported finding was that TCR beta sequences accurately predicted the HLA-A and HLA-B alleles for most subjects in the first cohort.

The library was produced with the immunoSEQ multiplex PCR assay. For the multiplex PCR, a mixture combining 60 forward primers for TCR Vbeta segments and 13 reverse primers for TCR Jbeta segments was used. A multiplex PCR assay on genomic DNA amplified the CDR3 region of rearranged TCR beta genes. The amplified TCR beta libraries were sequenced on the Illumina HiSeq System as 87-base-pair reads. Per the original workflow: A later analysis counted about 76 million unique TCR beta chains across the 650 to 800 repertoires, and 10 million to 11 million of these chains were shared by at least two donors. A nearest-neighbor algorithm error-corrected the raw reads and collapsed the reads into unique sequences, merging closely related sequences to remove PCR and sequencing errors. To assign V, D and J gene segments, CDR3 sequences were aligned to IMGT reference sequences. For a sequence to be retained, a match of at least six nucleotides to both a V gene segment and a J gene segment was required. A rearrangement counted as productive if the CDR3 had no stop codons and remained in frame with V and J, and every other rearrangement counted as non-productive. Following IMGT convention, CDR3 was defined as the stretch from the second conserved V-encoded cysteine to the conserved J-encoded phenylalanine. In an earlier analysis of more than 550 of the donors, sequences lacking an unambiguous match to a single V gene segment were excluded. In an earlier analysis of approximately 590 of the donors, V segments were called functional above 56.7% productive rearrangements and were called segregating when the between-donor standard deviation exceeded 5%. A statistical classification framework was built for diagnosing cytomegalovirus status from the catalog of TCR beta chain sequences. In a later analysis, TCR nucleotide sequences were compared against IMGT/GENE-DB human TR gene sequences so that V and J genes could be assigned. In a later analysis, CDR3 sequences and most-parsimonious VDJ recombination scenarios were assigned using the TCRdist pipeline. In a later analysis, each TCR beta chain was defined by its CDR3 amino acid sequence together with its V-gene family, and reads lacking a unique V-gene family were excluded. To address suspected cross-contamination and a sequencing artifact, a later analysis removed 592 highly shared, low-generation-probability nucleotide sequences. In a later analysis, a clonal expansion index for each public chain was calculated from normalized within-repertoire ranks of inferred template counts. In a later analysis, generation probabilities were computed with a VDJ recombination model fitted to out-of-frame rearrangements, and the resulting probabilities were checked against IGoR. A later analysis scored TCR-TCR, TCR-HLA and TCR-CMV co-occurrence with hypergeometric tests, applying a repertoire-size bias correction to TCR pairs. A later analysis estimated false discovery rates by permuting HLA or CMV assignments 20 times. In a later analysis, co-occurring TCRs were grouped using DBSCAN, with TCRdist sequence similarity added in when clustering inside HLA-allele-positive subsets. Repertoires with fewer than 30,000 or more than 120,000 public chains, plus five repertoires with anomalous nucleotide sharing, were excluded from co-occurrence clustering. Not all clones reach the TCRdb copy of this immuneACCESS table, which keeps in-frame sequences only. Checked studies attribute under half of the gap to unresolved V genes and leave the rest unexplained. The V and J calls and clone size come from that table; D and trimming were worked out from the DNA. The sample yields 85,000 to 130,000 clones; 75% were counted once. The biggest ten clones account for 2% to 3% of the sample.

For CDR1 and CDR2, the germline V gene lists MGHRA and YSYEKL. V is reduced by 0 bases and J by 2 bases, leaving a spacing of 8 bases between them. From the cysteine through the phenylalanine, the CDR3 covers 16 amino acids. CDR3 DNA only is kept here, 48 bases in frame from base 1. The cohort was made up of several hundred healthy bone marrow donors. Cohort members were all nominally healthy when sampled, although unrecorded immune exposures were likely present. The donor was CMV seronegative and belonged to the group of 320 or so seronegative cohort members. Each donor provided a peripheral blood sample, and peripheral blood mononuclear cells were used for TCR beta sequencing. The Qiagen DNeasy Blood Extraction Kit was used to extract genomic DNA from the blood cell samples. As regards this clone: This clone's antigen is unknown. Base quality data are lacking; no much larger clone is found one base away.

In this chain, TRBV4-1 is recombined with TRBJ1-6; no D gene call is confident. The sequence was collected from a man in his forties in good health and CMV-seronegative. Sequencing was done on a sample of PBMCs. The DNA sequence follows: TGCGCCAGCAGCCAAGACCCAACAACCTATAATTCACCCCTCCACTTT. This codes for CASSQDPTTYNSPLHF.